This T cell receptor (beta chain) was recovered during a study of human CD8 memory T cell subsets. Study-wide results and caveats: This study determined the sequences of T cell receptor beta chains and of no other chains.

Germline V gene lookup returns CDR1 MNHEY and CDR2 SVGAGI. CDR3 length: 11 amino acids. UMI-labeled 5' RACE generated the TCR beta libraries. For each CDR3 protein, TCRdb gives one entry from its re-call of the 5' RACE reads, without DNA. In total, the table holds approximately 11,000 distinct CDR3 sequences. Notes on this clonotype: Its specificity is not known.

The sequence derives from a human donor in good health. Sample: CD8+ T cells from PBMCs. The chain recombines TRBV6-5 with TRBJ2-1. CDR3 residues: CASSMRDEQFF.